The next 16 T cell receptor beta chains were all read from a single sample in a study of T cells after posttransplantation cyclophosphamide. Controls had myeloablative marrow grafts with methotrexate and calcineurin inhibitor, sampled at 1 year. Sequenced by immunoSEQ multiplex PCR; TCRdb stores in-frame clones only, minus some. The table lists more than 15,000 clones, around nine tenths of them singletons. This specimen was PBMCs, taken after an allogeneic stem cell transplant with a calcineurin inhibitor and methotrexate. Source of these receptors: a male patient aged 45-60 years who received an allogeneic stem cell transplant from an unrelated donor, was CMV-positive, and had chronic GVHD only. Some T cells may be provided by the graft donor.

V usage is TRBV19 and J usage is TRBJ2-5; the match to TRBD2 covers 13 bases. V was clipped by 5 bases and J by 4 bases; unmatched bases: 7. CDR3 length: 16 residues. The V gene's germline CDR1 is LNHDA and CDR2 SQIVND (reference sequence). The CDR3 DNA follows: TGTGCCAGTAGTCTCGGACTAGCGGGAGCCACAGAGACCCAGTACTTC. It codes for CASSLGLAGATETQYF.

V is TRBV4-3 and J is TRBJ2-5; 11 bases match TRBD2. Trimming took 0 bases from V and 7 from J; bases not matched to a gene: 13. The germline V gene has CDR1 LGHNA and CDR2 YSLEER. CDR3 length equals 18 residues. CDR3 in amino acids: CASSQDGTSGSRLGTQYF. CDR3 DNA: TGCGCCAGCAGCCAAGATGGGACTAGCGGATCCCGCCTGGGGACCCAGTACTTC.

This chain links TRBV4-2 with TRBJ2-3, with D possibly being TRBD2 (7 bases). CDR1 is LGHNA, CDR2 YNFKEQ, per germline. This CDR3 comprises 17 residues. Deletions cut 0 bases from V and 0 bases from J, with 13 bases between. The chain's CDR3 is CASSQEEGGVSTDTQYF. Written as DNA, the CDR3 is TGTGCCAGCAGCCAAGAGGAAGGGGGGGTTAGCACAGATACGCAGTATTTT.

The chain combines TRBV10-3 with TRBJ2-7; 10 bases align to TRBD1. The CDR3 has 17 residues. V shed 5 bases and J 0 bases; nucleotides not matched to a gene: 10. The germline V gene encodes CDR1 ENHRY and CDR2 SYGVKD. The CDR3 nucleotides read TGTGCCATCAGTAGCGGGACAGGGGCCGGAAGCTCCTACGAGCAGTACTTC. This encodes CAISSGTGAGSSYEQYF.

The chain employs TRBV5-1 and TRBJ2-1; 8 nucleotides match TRBD2. There are 16 residues in the CDR3. Germline V lookup: CDR1 SGHRS, CDR2 YFSETQ. V shed 4 bases and J 0 bases; nucleotides not matched to a gene: 6. The CDR3 nucleotides read TGCGCCAGCAGCGGGGCGGGAGGCCCCTCCTACAATGAGCAGTTCTTC. The encoded protein is CASSGAGGPSYNEQFF.

This sequence joins TRBV6-1 and TRBJ2-1, with 10 bases fitting TRBD2. The germline V gene encodes CDR1 MNHNS and CDR2 SASEGT. With V trimmed by 5 bases and J by 6 bases, 4 bases remained unmatched. The CDR3 runs 14 residues. This CDR3 is CASSILAGANEQFF. As DNA, the CDR3 is TGTGCCAGCAGTATCCTAGCGGGGGCCAATGAGCAGTTCTTC.

A single count supports this clone. V and J are TRBV5-1 and TRBJ2-3, with D perhaps TRBD2 (7 bases). Germline CDR1 and CDR2: SGHRS and YFSETQ. Trimming pared 4 bases from V and 4 bases from J, leaving 10 bases between. This CDR3 is built from 13 residues. The CDR3 loop is CASSRGAADTQYF. CDR3 bases: TGCGCCAGCAGCCGGGGGGCTGCAGATACGCAGTATTTT.

The chain carries TRBV7-2 and TRBJ2-7; 10 bases agree with TRBD1. This CDR3 has 16 amino acids. The germline V gene has CDR1 SGHTA and CDR2 FQGNSA. Trimming at V came to 1 base and at J to 5 bases, leaving 8 bases not matched to a gene. The CDR3 bases are TGTGCCAGCAGCTTAGTACTTAGCGGGACAGGGGACGAGCAGTACTTC. Translating gives CASSLVLSGTGDEQYF.

V gene TRBV28 combines with J gene TRBJ2-7, with TRBD2 as a possible D gene (6 bases). With 3 bases removed from V and 2 bases from J, the gap between germline ends came to 8 bases. This CDR3 has 13 residues. Germline V gives CDR1 MDHEN, CDR2 SYDVKM. This CDR3 reads CASSFGGTYEQYF. CDR3 bases: TGTGCCAGCAGTTTCGGGGGAACCTACGAGCAGTACTTC.

This chain joins TRBV7-3 and TRBJ2-3, with a possible D match to TRBD2 (6 bases). V lost 2 bases, J lost 0 bases, and 9 bases lay in between. From germline, CDR1 is SGHTA and CDR2 FQGTGA. The CDR3 is made up of 15 amino acids. In nucleotides, the CDR3 is TGTGCCAGCAGCTTATCTGCGGGGAGCACAGATACGCAGTATTTT. The encoded protein is CASSLSAGSTDTQYF.

This chain connects TRBV7-2 to TRBJ2-6; TRBD1 aligns across 7 bases. The trim removed 3 bases at V and 2 bases at J, leaving 7 bases unmatched. Germline V gives CDR1 SGHTA, CDR2 FQGNSA. CDR3 length: 17 amino acids. The CDR3 nucleotides are TGTGCCAGCAGCTTCTCCGGGACAGCGGCTGGGGCCAACGTCCTGACTTTC. Translation: CASSFSGTAAGANVLTF.

The chain combines TRBV4-1 with TRBJ1-5; the D gene is possibly TRBD1 (6 bases). V was pared by 3 bases and J by 3 bases, with 12 bases between. This CDR3 is built from 15 residues. Germline V gene lookup returns CDR1 MGHRA and CDR2 YSYEKL. The CDR3 nucleotides read TGCGCCAGCAGCCATCGAGGACAGATCAATCAGCCCCAGCATTTT. It codes for CASSHRGQINQPQHF.

This clone was seen just once. The chain couples TRBV29-1 to TRBJ2-7; tentative D call: TRBD2 (7 bases). Between the trimmed V and J ends, which lost 4 bases and 6 bases, there was a span of 10 bases. Germline-derived CDR1 and CDR2 are SQVTM and ANQGSEA. This CDR3 comprises 11 residues. CDR3 sequence reads: CSVAGGAEQYF. CDR3 bases: TGCAGCGTTGCGGGGGGCGCCGAGCAGTACTTC.

V gene TRBV27 combines with J gene TRBJ2-1, with D hard to call. V was clipped by 3 bases and J by 7 bases, with 10 bases between them. This CDR3 spans 13 amino acids. Germline CDR1 reads MNHEY; CDR2 reads SMNVEV (reference sequence). The CDR3 DNA follows: TGTGCCAGCAGTTTTTCAGCGACGAATGAGCAGTTCTTC. This codes for CASSFSATNEQFF.

The rearrangement joins TRBV11-3 to TRBJ2-1; no clear D. Trimming pared 1 base from V and 8 bases from J, leaving 9 bases between. The length of the CDR3 is 13 residues. CDR1 is SGHNT and CDR2 is YENEEA in the germline V gene. The CDR3 sequence: CASSLATRDEQFF. CDR3 nucleotides: TGTGCCAGCAGCTTAGCAACTCGAGATGAGCAGTTCTTC.

The chain is built from TRBV4-2 and TRBJ1-1, with 9 bases identical to TRBD1. Germline-derived CDR1 and CDR2 are LGHNA and YNFKEQ. This CDR3 is 16 amino acids long. V shed 0 bases and J 8 bases; nucleotides not matched to a gene: 10. CDR3: CASSQEGDRAHGEAFF. The CDR3, as DNA: TGTGCCAGCAGCCAAGAGGGGGACAGGGCCCATGGGGAAGCTTTCTTT.